This T cell receptor (delta chain) is from a study of TRDV2 sequences in healthy donors (dated by TCRdb to the early 2020s). Regarding the study in general: Around 20 single-cell-derived gamma9delta2 T cell clones spanning the full range of antitumor activity were TCR-sequenced and traced within the bulk repertoire. The paper's findings and limits, for the study overall: Several highly reactive clones had TCRdelta clonotypes that appeared rare, since those clonotypes could not be detected in the bulk sequencing data from the donors of those clones. The observed TCRdelta repertoires were strongly focused, but the frequency of each clonotype showed no correlation with the antitumor functional potential of the corresponding clone.

Notes on this clone: Its specific antigen is unknown. One base away there is no much larger clone; base qualities are not given.

The library was produced with PCR. Sequencing was carried out with an Illumina MiSeq. Per the original workflow: Clonotypes represented by only a single read were excluded when reporting TRDV repertoire clonotype frequencies. TCRdb processed the public reads again with the CATT caller, after which rows with matching DNA were combined. Clone size and V and J calls follow TCRdb, not the original study. The sample contains 2,000 to 2,500 delta-chain clones, roughly 60% of them found a single time. Approximately 14% of the sample goes to the ten largest clones. From the cysteine up to the phenylalanine, the CDR3 has a length of 18 residues. Only the CDR3 DNA is retained, 54 bases long and in frame from the first base. V is shortened by 2 bases, J by 4 bases, and the region joining them spans 25 bases. For CDR1 and CDR2, the germline V gene lists GEAIGNYY and EKD. Bulk sequencing of complete TCR delta chain (Vdelta2) repertoires was performed to track the frequency of functionally characterized gamma9delta2 T cell clones. The Dutch blood bank supplied purchased peripheral blood from anonymous healthy donors. All of the gamma9delta2 T cells analyzed in the study came from the peripheral blood of healthy donors.

Sequenced sample: Vd2+ gamma-delta T cells from blood. What this sample's cell subset or site label stands for: TCR Vdelta2-expressing (gamma9delta2) T cells. This sequence was found in a human donor in good health. This chain joins TRDV2 to TRDJ1; TRDD3 could be the D gene, as 6 bases match. This receptor has the CDR3 CACDMVTGHLLDGDKLIF. The DNA is as follows: TGTGCCTGTGACATGGTTACTGGGCACCTGCTCGATGGCGATAAACTCATCTTT.